Below, 3 T cell receptor beta chains from the same sample are listed, as sequenced in a study of blood T cell repertoires in COVID-19. Sequencing used immunoSEQ multiplex PCR; TCRdb keeps in-frame clones, though not all of them. The sample has 50,000 to 65,000 clones, 72% seen once. Sequenced material: PBMCs or T cells enriched from blood (not recorded which). These receptor sequences come from a woman aged 55-70 years who had been exposed to COVID-19.

V usage is TRBV3-1 (or the pseudogene TRBV3-2) and J usage is TRBJ2-5, with a possible D match to TRBD2 (5 bases). Germline V gene sequence: CDR1 LGHDT, CDR2 YNNKEL (reference sequence). With 4 bases removed from V and 2 bases from J, the gap between germline ends came to 17 bases. This CDR3 spans 16 amino acids. The CDR3 region has the DNA TGTGCCAGCAGCCGACGTAACAAGCGGAAGCAAGAGACCCAGTACTTC. Encoded protein: CASSRRNKRKQETQYF.

The V call is TRBV7-9, the J call TRBJ2-3; 11 positions match TRBD1. J was trimmed by 4 bases and V by 3 bases; bases with no gene match: 3. There are 15 residues in the CDR3. CDR1 and CDR2 from the germline V gene are SEHNR and FQNEAQ (reference sequence). The CDR3 DNA sequence: TGTGCCAGCAGCTTTCGGGGACAGGGGGCAGATACGCAGTATTTT. Its protein is CASSFRGQGADTQYF. The whole variable domain, remainder taken from reference TRBV7-9 and TRBJ2-3, is DTGVSQNPRHKITKRGQNVTFRCDPISEHNRLYWYRQTLGQGPEFLTYFQNEAQLEKSRLLSDRFSAERPKGSFSTLEIQRTEQGDSAMYLCASSFRGQGADTQYFGPGTRLTVL.

The gene calls are TRBV27 and TRBJ1-5; D not resolved. V was clipped by 4 bases and J by 0 bases, with 7 bases between them. The CDR3 runs to 14 residues. Germline loops: CDR1 MNHEY, CDR2 SMNVEV (reference sequence). The DNA for the CDR3 is TGTGCCAGCAGTTCCCAGGATAGCAATCAGCCCCAGCATTTT. This sequence encodes CASSSQDSNQPQHF.